One TCR beta chain is described in this entry. Ages ranged from roughly 18 to 100 years, with residence in 24 US areas. Data came from immunoSEQ multiplex PCR; TCRdb stores just in-frame clones and leaves some out. This sample carries some 220,000 clones, more than 80% of them seen once, and the ten largest clones take about 4%. This record belongs to a study of blood T cell repertoires in COVID-19. Study-level information: T cells, B-cell-depleted T cells, or PBMCs supplied cDNA or gDNA.

The CDR3 extends over 13 amino acids. V was pared by 6 bases and J by 2 bases, with 11 bases between. From germline, CDR1 is PRHDT and CDR2 FYEKMQ (reference sequence). The sequence came from a woman aged 40 to 55 with acute COVID-19. The chain employs TRBV13 and TRBJ2-7, with D maybe TRBD2 (6 bases). Sequences were obtained from PBMCs or T cells enriched from blood (not recorded which). CDR3: CASRGGETYEQYF. As DNA, the CDR3 is TGTGCCAGCAGGGGAGGTGAGACCTACGAGCAGTACTTC.